Listed below are T cell receptor beta chains from one sample, sequenced in a study of cytomegalovirus exposure and HLA in healthy donors. Sequencing was performed with immunoSEQ multiplex PCR; in TCRdb, only in-frame clones are kept and a portion is missing. The sample carries some 90,000 clones, approximately 72% recorded once. The sample was PBMCs. These receptors all stem from a woman between 35 and 50 years old in good health and CMV-seronegative. Each CDR3 is given with its conserved first and last residue. Each record gives: V gene, CDR3 length, J gene, clone size, D gene, CDR3 DNA, CDR3 protein. A D gene is named only where the DNA matches it firmly. Clone size is shown for a subset of rows, as once, few, many or a class of expanded clone.

TRBV7-7	13	TRBJ2-7	-	TRBD1	TGTGCCAGCAGCCCTGGACAGGGGCCTCAGCAGTACTTC	CASSPGQGPQQYF
TRBV6-5	14	TRBJ2-3	-	-	TGTGCCAGCAGTTACGGCCAGGGGTCAGATACGCAGTATTTT	CASSYGQGSDTQYF
TRBV2	14	TRBJ1-2	-	-	TGTGCCAGCAGAACTGTTGGGGGCGGCTATGGCTACACCTTC	CASRTVGGGYGYTF
TRBV4-2	15	TRBJ2-7	-	TRBD2	TGTGCCAGCAGCCAAGAGCGGACTAGCGGTTACGAGCAGTACTTC	CASSQERTSGYEQYF
TRBV29-1	11	TRBJ2-5	-	-	TGCAGCGTCGTGCGGAAAGAGACCCAGTACTTC	CSVVRKETQYF
TRBV10-3	13	TRBJ2-7	few	TRBD1	TGTGCCATCAGGGGGACAGCTCCCTACGAGCAGTACTTC	CAIRGTAPYEQYF
TRBV2	11	TRBJ1-1	once	TRBD1	TGTGCCGGTGGACAGGGACTGATTCGGTTCTTT	CAGGQGLIRFF
TRBV2	13	TRBJ2-1	-	-	TGTGCCAGCACCGAAGGGGGGGGCAATGAGCAGTTCTTC	CASTEGGGNEQFF
TRBV6-6	16	TRBJ1-5	-	TRBD1	TGTGCCAGCAGTTACGGACAGGGAATAGGCAATCAGCCCCAGCATTTT	CASSYGQGIGNQPQHF
TRBV7-2	14	TRBJ2-7	-	TRBD2	TGTGCCAGCAGCTTACTAGCGGGGTCCTACGAGCAGTACTTC	CASSLLAGSYEQYF
TRBV5-1	13	TRBJ2-7	-	-	TGCGCCAGCAGCTTGGTCGATAGCTACGAGCAGTACTTC	CASSLVDSYEQYF
TRBV5-1	15	TRBJ2-7	-	-	TGCGCCAGCAGCTTGAGAGGGCCGGGGTCCTACGAGCAGTACTTC	CASSLRGPGSYEQYF
TRBV11-3	15	TRBJ2-1	once	TRBD1	TGTGCCAGCAGCTTAGGGGACAGCCCTTACAATGAGCAGTTCTTC	CASSLGDSPYNEQFF
TRBV6-4	16	TRBJ2-2	-	TRBD2	TGTGCCAGCAGTGACTCCGCTAGCGGGGACACCGGGGAGCTGTTTTTT	CASSDSASGDTGELFF
TRBV19	15	TRBJ1-1	-	-	TGTGCCAGTAGATCCGCTGGGAGGGAGAACACTGAAGCTTTCTTT	CASRSAGRENTEAFF
TRBV5-1	16	TRBJ1-5	-	-	TGCGCCAGCAGCCCAGGGACTTGGGGGAGCAATCAGCCCCAGCATTTT	CASSPGTWGSNQPQHF
TRBV5-1	15	TRBJ2-2	-	TRBD2	TGCGCCAGCAGCTTACGCGCGGGGGACACCGGGGAGCTGTTTTTT	CASSLRAGDTGELFF
TRBV5-4	14	TRBJ2-1	-	TRBD1	TGTGCCAGCAGCTCTGGACAGGGGCGGAATGAGCAGTTCTTC	CASSSGQGRNEQFF
TRBV25-1	16	TRBJ2-7	-	TRBD1	TGTGCCAGCAGTGTTAGGCCGGGACAGGGGGCCCACGAGCAGTACTTC	CASSVRPGQGAHEQYF
TRBV29-1	13	TRBJ2-5	-	-	TGCAGCGTTGAGATCGGCAGGGTGGAGACCCAGTACTTC	CSVEIGRVETQYF
TRBV27	15	TRBJ2-1	-	TRBD2	TGTGCCAGCAGTTTGCGTTTAGCGGGAGACAATGAGCAGTTCTTC	CASSLRLAGDNEQFF
TRBV25-1	15	TRBJ2-1	-	TRBD2	TGTGCCAGCAGTCAAGCGGGAGGGCAGTACAATGAGCAGTTCTTC	CASSQAGGQYNEQFF
TRBV11-3	13	TRBJ2-7	-	TRBD1	TGTGCCAGCAGCCCACCGGACAGGGACGAGCAGTACTTC	CASSPPDRDEQYF
TRBV11-2	15	TRBJ2-7	few	TRBD1	TGTGCCAGCAGCCCTCGGGACAGGGGAGGCTACGAGCAGTACTTC	CASSPRDRGGYEQYF
TRBV14	11	TRBJ2-7	-	-	TGTGCCAGCGGGTGGGCTTACGAGCAGTACTTC	CASGWAYEQYF
TRBV2	11	TRBJ1-4	-	-	TGTGCCAGCAGTATCAGGGGTAAACTGTTTTTT	CASSIRGKLFF
TRBV18	15	TRBJ1-1	-	TRBD1	TGTGCCAGCTCACCTAGGGGACAGGGAGAAACTGAAGCTTTCTTT	CASSPRGQGETEAFF
TRBV7-9	17	TRBJ2-6	-	-	TGTGCCAGCAGCTTAGCGGGAGCCTACTCTGGGGCCAACGTCCTGACTTTC	CASSLAGAYSGANVLTF
TRBV11-3	14	TRBJ2-1	-	TRBD2	TGTGCCAGCAGTTACGGACTAGTCGGTAATGAGCAGTTCTTC	CASSYGLVGNEQFF
TRBV5-1	14	TRBJ2-2	few	-	TGCGCCAGCAGCTCGGACAGCTACACCGGGGAGCTGTTTTTT	CASSSDSYTGELFF
TRBV7-2	16	TRBJ2-2	-	TRBD2	TGTGCCAGCAGCTTAGAAGCGGGAGGGCCGGGCGGGGAGCTGTTTTTT	CASSLEAGGPGGELFF
TRBV5-1	14	TRBJ2-7	-	TRBD1	TGCGCCAGCAGCTCCCCCGGACAGGGGTCCGAGCAGTACTTC	CASSSPGQGSEQYF
TRBV5-1	15	TRBJ1-4	few	-	TGCGCCAGCAGCTTGGACAGGCCCCGTAATGAAAAACTGTTTTTT	CASSLDRPRNEKLFF
TRBV5-1	14	TRBJ2-6	-	TRBD1	TGCGCCAGCAGCCGGGACAGTGGGGCCAACGTCCTGACTTTC	CASSRDSGANVLTF